This T cell receptor (beta chain) originates from a study of breast tumors, draining lymph nodes, adjacent tissues. Study outcomes and limitations: Tumor T cell lymph node origin was a supported hypothesis, not proven. Tumor TCR diversity was below lymph nodes but above nontumor tissue.

This clonotype has a count of ten or more. Its antigen is currently unknown. TCRdb used MiXCR to reprocess the multiplex PCR reads, holding one entry per CDR3 protein. The sample yields around 130,000 distinct CDR3 sequences, nearly 20% seen once. V lost 4 bases and J lost 4, with 17 bases in between. This CDR3 has 15 residues. In germline, CDR1 is SGHRS, CDR2 YFSETQ. Breast cancer patients provided tissue from their axillary draining lymph nodes. The TCR comes from a female donor with breast cancer. Some clones in this sample may be carry-over from other donors' samples. The chain is built from TRBV5-1 and TRBJ1-2, with D perhaps TRBD1 (5 bases). Sample: axillary lymph node tissue. CDR3 in amino acids: CASSISTGLLYGYTF. CDR3 sequence (DNA): TGCGCCAGCAGCATCTCCACAGGTCTACTCTATGGCTACACCTTC.